The 20 T cell receptor beta chains presented below share a single source sample, sequenced in a study of blood T cell repertoires in COVID-19. Method: immunoSEQ multiplex PCR; TCRdb's copy keeps in-frame clones and lacks some. The sample includes roughly 200,000 clones, around 86% of them seen just once. The sequencing sample was made of PBMCs or T cells enriched from blood (not recorded which). These receptors came from a man aged 25-45 years in a cohort exposed to, infected with or recovered from COVID-19 (not recorded which).

This chain joins TRBV11-1 and TRBJ2-3; D not resolved. V was trimmed by 4 bases and J by 2 bases, leaving 7 bases between them. The CDR3 has 13 amino acids. Germline CDR1 SGHAT, CDR2 FQDESV (reference sequence). The CDR3 loop reads CASSYSNTDTQYF. The CDR3 DNA is TGTGCCAGCAGCTACTCCAACACAGATACGCAGTATTTT.

V and J are TRBV14 and TRBJ2-5; 8 nucleotides agree with TRBD1. This CDR3 has 17 residues. V shed 1 base, J shed 5 bases, and the junction held 12 bases outside the gene matches. Germline V gene sequence: CDR1 SGHDN, CDR2 FVKESK. CDR3 in amino acids: CASSQGLFRGHWETQYF. Here the CDR3 DNA reads TGTGCCAGCAGCCAAGGGTTATTCAGGGGGCATTGGGAGACCCAGTACTTC.

This clone has only one observation. The genes are TRBV7-2 and TRBJ1-2; D possibly corresponds to TRBD1 (6 bases). CDR3 size: 15 residues. V dropped 5 bases and J dropped 8 bases, with 21 bases sitting between them. The V gene's germline CDR1 is SGHTA and CDR2 FQGNSA. The CDR3 coding sequence is TGTGCCAGCAGCACCCGCCCCACAGGGACGGGCGGCTACACCTTC. Translation: CASSTRPTGTGGYTF.

This chain links TRBV7-9 with TRBJ1-2, with 7 bases lining up with TRBD1. Trimming took 4 bases from V and 3 from J; bases not matched to a gene: 5. This CDR3 is built from 14 residues. In germline, CDR1 is SEHNR, CDR2 FQNEAQ (reference sequence). CDR3 DNA sequence: TGTGCCAGCAGCTCCCCGGGGACAGACTATGGCTACACCTTC. It specifies CASSSPGTDYGYTF.

This chain links TRBV6-2 or TRBV6-3 with TRBJ2-1; D is unclear. The CDR3 sequence is 13 residues long. Germline CDR1 reads MNHEY; CDR2 reads SVGEGT. Between the trimmed V and J ends, which lost 0 bases and 7 bases, there was a span of 7 bases. The CDR3 DNA reads TGTGCCAGCAGTTACTCGTTATATAATGAGCAGTTCTTC. Amino acid sequence: CASSYSLYNEQFF.

V usage is TRBV6-5 and J usage is TRBJ2-2; perhaps TRBD2 as D (5 bases). This CDR3 contains 13 residues. Germline V gene lookup returns CDR1 MNHEY and CDR2 SVGAGI. Deletions cut 3 bases from V and 6 bases from J, with 8 bases between. The CDR3 sequence is CASSYEGSGELFF. The DNA of the CDR3 is TGTGCCAGCAGTTATGAGGGTTCCGGGGAGCTGTTTTTT.

The chain employs TRBV28 and TRBJ1-2; no firm D call. Per the germline V gene, CDR1 is MDHEN and CDR2 is SYDVKM. The CDR3 sequence is 15 residues long. V was clipped by 3 bases and J by 2 bases, with 13 bases between them. The CDR3 spells CASSFGGKLNYGYTF. The CDR3 DNA reads as TGTGCCAGCAGTTTCGGCGGGAAGCTAAACTATGGCTACACCTTC.

V and J are TRBV6-5 and TRBJ1-6, with a tentative D call TRBD1 (5 bases). Germline values: CDR1 MNHEY, CDR2 SVGAGI. V was clipped by 1 base and J by 10 bases, with 17 bases between them. The CDR3 has 16 amino acids. CDR3 loop: CASSYFGAGKESPLHF. The CDR3, as DNA: TGTGCCAGCAGTTACTTTGGGGCAGGGAAGGAATCACCCCTCCACTTT.

The CDR3, as DNA: TGTGCCAGCAGTTACCAGGGCCTGAACACTGAAGCTTTCTTT. The encoded protein is CASSYQGLNTEAFF. The gene calls are TRBV27 and TRBJ1-1; a possible D gene is TRBD1 (5 bases). Germline CDR1 MNHEY, CDR2 SMNVEV (reference sequence). The CDR3 spans 14 residues. Trimming cost V 4 bases and J 0 bases, with 9 bases left between them.

This rearrangement joins TRBV27 to TRBJ2-3, with 9 bases aligning to TRBD2. The CDR3 sequence is 20 residues long. Germline values: CDR1 MNHEY, CDR2 SMNVEV (reference sequence). Germline trimming cut 5 bases from V and 3 bases from J; bases unmatched to any gene: 21. The CDR3 is CASSPPLGREGLSTTDTQYF. The CDR3 DNA reads TGTGCCAGCAGTCCTCCGTTGGGGCGGGAGGGCCTATCTACTACAGATACGCAGTATTTT.

This clone has only one observation. This sequence joins TRBV10-3 and TRBJ2-1; tentative D call: TRBD2 (6 bases). V dropped 0 bases and J dropped 5 bases, with 17 bases sitting between them. This CDR3 is built from 17 residues. Germline assignment: CDR1 ENHRY and CDR2 SYGVKD. The CDR3 here is CAISESPTSPVDNEQFF. In DNA form, the CDR3 reads TGTGCCATCAGTGAGTCGCCGACTAGTCCGGTGGACAATGAGCAGTTCTTC.

This clone was found once. The chain carries TRBV18 and TRBJ2-3, with 7 bases fitting TRBD1. The CDR3 has 15 residues. The V gene end was trimmed by 3 bases and the J gene end by 0 bases; junction bases not matched to a gene: 3. Germline-derived CDR1 and CDR2 are KGHSH and LQKENI. In DNA, the CDR3 is TGTGCCAGCTCACCGAACAGGGGCAGCACAGATACGCAGTATTTT. Translation: CASSPNRGSTDTQYF.

This clone was detected once. The gene calls are TRBV7-2 and TRBJ2-7, with TRBD2 identical over 8 bases. Germline CDR1 and CDR2: SGHTA and FQGNSA. Trimming removed 1 base from V and 6 bases from J; junction bases left unmatched: 8. The CDR3 covers 15 residues. The CDR3 loop reads CASSLEAGARGEQYF. The CDR3, as DNA: TGTGCCAGCAGCTTAGAAGCGGGGGCACGGGGCGAGCAGTACTTC.

This rearrangement joins TRBV11-3 to TRBJ2-1; D remains ambiguous. Germline V CDR1 and CDR2: SGHNT, YENEEA. Trimming removed 6 bases from V and 0 bases from J, with 12 bases in between. This CDR3 comprises 15 residues. This CDR3 reads CASSTEESSYNEQFF. In DNA form, the CDR3 reads TGTGCCAGCAGTACCGAGGAGAGCTCCTACAATGAGCAGTTCTTC.

The chain couples TRBV12-3 or TRBV12-4 to TRBJ2-5; 7 bases line up with TRBD1. The CDR3 is made up of 13 amino acids. After removal of 4 bases from V and 5 bases from J, the junction contained 4 bases not matched to a gene. The CDR3 reads CASSWGQWETQYF. The CDR3 DNA is TGTGCCAGCAGTTGGGGACAGTGGGAGACCCAGTACTTC.

The rearrangement uses TRBV28 and TRBJ2-7; 11 bases are a match to TRBD2. The V and J ends lost 4 bases and 5 bases, in that order; junction bases with no gene match: 10. Germline V lookup: CDR1 MDHEN, CDR2 SYDVKM. This CDR3 region has 16 residues. In DNA, the CDR3 is TGTGCCAGCAGTTCCTCTACCCTAGCGGGAGGTGACGAGCAGTACTTC. Translating gives CASSSSTLAGGDEQYF.

The V gene is TRBV24-1, the J gene TRBJ1-5, with a possible D match to TRBD1 (6 bases). The ends were cut back, 9 bases at V and 5 bases at J, with 16 bases in the middle. The CDR3 totals 14 residues. Germline values: CDR1 KGHDR, CDR2 SFDVKD. CDR3 protein: CATGANRADQPQHF. As DNA, the CDR3 is TGTGCCACCGGGGCGAACAGGGCCGATCAGCCCCAGCATTTT.

This chain links TRBV21-1 with TRBJ2-5; the table names TRBD1, a call not compared with the DNA. TRBV21-1 is a pseudogene locus. The CDR3 length is 17 residues. Here the CDR3 reads CASSKSERGNSQETQYF. The CDR3 DNA follows: TGTGCCAGCAGCAAAAGTGAGAGGGGGAACAGTCAAGAGACCCAGTACTTC.

This clone has only one observation. This chain uses TRBV28 with TRBJ1-3, with D maybe TRBD1 (6 bases). Germline V gene sequence: CDR1 MDHEN, CDR2 SYDVKM. Trimming pared 6 bases from V and 1 base from J, leaving 7 bases between. The CDR3 extends over 13 amino acids. The CDR3 nucleotides read TGTGCCAGCAGACAGGGTTCTGGAAACACCATATATTTT. Translated: CASRQGSGNTIYF.

The chain employs TRBV7-2 and TRBJ2-7; TRBD2 might be the D (5 bases). The V gene's germline CDR1 is SGHTA and CDR2 FQGNSA. The CDR3 is 13 amino acids. The ends were cut back, 3 bases at V and 5 bases at J, with 11 bases in the middle. The CDR3 nucleotides are TGTGCCAGCAGCTTGAGGGAACTCCACGAGCAGTACTTC. As protein: CASSLRELHEQYF.